This TCR beta chain came from a study of shared clonotypes between healthy human individuals. Overall study findings and caveats: The study generally estimated greater richness for naive than memory subsets. Collection of samples was limited to blood; tissue repertoires likely differ.

CD45RO-negative cells were positively selected for CCR7, leaving out terminally differentiated effector memory CD45RA+ cells. V was clipped by 0 bases and J by 0 bases, with 6 bases between them. The CDR3 covers 15 residues. Germline-derived CDR1 and CDR2 are SGHVS and FQNEAQ. The table came from immunoSEQ multiplex PCR; TCRdb's copy has only in-frame clones and leaves some out. The profile covers 800,000 to 950,000 clones, with roughly 96% appearing a single time and under 0.25% taken by the ten largest. On this clone: Antigen specificity is unknown. This CDR3 is also generated by other DNA sequences in the sample.

This clonotype originated in a man in his thirties or forties in good health. This chain links TRBV7-8 with TRBJ1-5; D possibly corresponds to TRBD1 (5 bases). Sequencing was done on a sample of naive CD8+ T cells sorted from blood. The CDR3 loop reads CASSLAGGSNQPQHF. The CDR3 nucleotides read TGTGCCAGCAGCTTAGCGGGGGGTAGCAATCAGCCCCAGCATTTT.